This T cell receptor (beta chain) is from a study of T cell responses to AZD1222 COVID-19 vaccine. Findings and limits, study-wide: Samples come after the peak T cell response, not at day 14. Targeting of unmutated variant regions was reportedly seen in nearly half of spike-specific TCRs.

Sequencing was performed with immunoSEQ multiplex PCR; in TCRdb, only in-frame clones are kept and a portion is missing. Among about 180,000 clones, about 91% were seen once, and the ten largest hold about 9.9%. A word on this clone: The antigen remains undetermined.

This TCR was recovered from an adult who received the AZD1222 COVID-19 vaccine. This sample comprised peripheral blood, obtained 28 days after the second AZD1222 dose.

The CDR3 DNA follows: TGTGCCAGCAGCCAGGGACAGATCGTGGAGACCCAGTACTTC. Encoded protein: CASSQGQIVETQYF. The V and J genes are TRBV5-8 and TRBJ2-5, with 7 positions matching TRBD1. The CDR3 is 14 residues long. Trimming took 4 bases from V and 5 from J; bases not matched to a gene: 8. Looked up from germline, CDR1 is SGHTS and CDR2 is YDEGEE.